This passage covers 28 T cell receptor beta chains from one sample sequenced in a study of radiotherapy plus CTLA-4 blockade in lung cancer. The repertoire was sequenced with immunoSEQ multiplex PCR; TCRdb's copy has only in-frame clones and lacks some. This table holds around 82,000 clones, around 84% found once. Sample: peripheral blood, taken from a patient treated with radiotherapy plus ipilimumab. Every receptor here comes from a human donor with non-small cell lung cancer that progressed on radiotherapy plus ipilimumab.

This clone was detected a few times. Other DNA sequences in this sample translate to the same CDR3. The chain uses TRBV7-2 and TRBJ2-2; 8 positions match TRBD2. The CDR3 runs to 18 residues. Germline CDR1 is SGHTA and CDR2 is FQGNSA. Germline trimming cut 5 bases from V and 1 base from J; bases unmatched to any gene: 12. CDR3 amino acids: CASSPHPRGARNTGELFF. The CDR3 DNA is TGTGCCAGCAGCCCTCATCCGCGGGGGGCGCGGAACACCGGGGAGCTGTTTTTT.

This sequence joins TRBV7-9 and TRBJ2-3; tentatively, D is TRBD2 (5 bases). The V and J ends lost 0 bases and 1 base respectively, with 14 bases between them. From germline, CDR1 is SEHNR and CDR2 FQNEAQ (reference sequence). The CDR3 consists of 17 residues. The DNA for the CDR3 is TGTGCCAGCAGCTTAGCGCTGGTAGGAGGAGGCACAGATACGCAGTATTTT. Encoded protein: CASSLALVGGGTDTQYF.

This rearrangement joins TRBV2 to TRBJ1-2; 7 bases are a match to TRBD1. The V gene end was trimmed by 1 base and the J gene end by 8 bases; junction bases not matched to a gene: 10. CDR1 is SNHLY, CDR2 FYNNEI, per germline. The CDR3 totals 15 residues. CDR3 in DNA: TGTGCCAGCAGTGAAGTCGTGACAGGGAGAGGAGGCTACACCTTC. Protein: CASSEVVTGRGGYTF.

Points on this clone: At the DNA level, this CDR3 is encoded by other sequences in the same sample as well. In DNA form, the CDR3 reads TGCGCCAGCAGCTTGGAGGGGGAGACCCAGTACTTC. It encodes CASSLEGETQYF. The chain recombines TRBV5-1 with TRBJ2-5; possible D gene TRBD1, 5 bases. The CDR3 has 12 amino acids. V was pared by 0 bases and J by 5 bases, with 5 bases between. Germline CDR1 is SGHRS and CDR2 is YFSETQ.

A note on this clone: This specimen includes other DNA sequences encoding the same CDR3. The chain recombines TRBV7-2 with TRBJ2-7; 12 bases are shared with TRBD2. This CDR3 spans 14 amino acids. The J segment lost 3 bases and the V segment lost 5 bases, leaving 2 bases of the junction unmatched. Germline assignment: CDR1 SGHTA and CDR2 FQGNSA. This CDR3 reads CASSLTSGSYEQYF. Here the CDR3 DNA reads TGTGCCAGCAGCCTGACTAGCGGGAGCTACGAGCAGTACTTC.

In this sample, this clone turned up once. The chain uses TRBV7-3 and TRBJ2-3; a possible D gene is TRBD2 (7 bases). CDR1 is SGHTA, CDR2 FQGTGA, per germline. Deletions cut 5 bases from V and 5 bases from J, with 17 bases between. The CDR3 has 15 residues. Here the CDR3 reads CASSPGRGAGDTQYF. The CDR3 DNA reads as TGTGCCAGCAGCCCGGGACGGGGGGCCGGAGATACGCAGTATTTT.

The chain employs TRBV4-1 and TRBJ2-3, with TRBD2 identical over 13 bases. The length of the CDR3 is 20 residues. In germline, CDR1 is MGHRA, CDR2 YSYEKL. The V segment lost 0 bases and the J segment 1 base; nucleotides outside the gene matches: 10. CDR3 in amino acids: CASSQEATSGGPPRTDTQYF. The CDR3 DNA is TGCGCCAGCAGCCAAGAAGCGACTAGCGGGGGGCCACCACGCACAGATACGCAGTATTTT.

The chain is built from TRBV2 and TRBJ2-5; tentative D call: TRBD1 (6 bases). The CDR3 runs 15 residues. Trimming shortened V by 10 bases and J by 3 bases, and 21 bases separated the two germline ends. Germline V gives CDR1 SNHLY, CDR2 FYNNEI. The CDR3 DNA follows: TGTGCCACCACCCCGGAAGGGACACCCAAAGAGACCCAGTACTTC. Its translation: CATTPEGTPKETQYF.

This rearrangement joins TRBV18 to TRBJ1-1, with TRBD1 as a possible D gene (5 bases). Germline CDR1 reads KGHSH; CDR2 reads LQKENI. V lost 0 bases, J lost 1 base, and 9 bases lay in between. The CDR3 contains 15 residues. CDR3 in DNA: TGTGCCAGCTCACCACCGAATAGGGGGAACACTGAAGCTTTCTTT. Amino acids: CASSPPNRGNTEAFF.

The chain recombines TRBV11-2 with TRBJ2-3; 8 bases match TRBD2. Germline V lookup: CDR1 SGHAT, CDR2 FQNNGV. V lost 3 bases, J lost 6 bases, and 8 bases stayed unmatched. The CDR3 has 15 amino acids. DNA for the CDR3: TGTGCCAGCAGCTTTTGGGGGACTAGTTACGATACGCAGTATTTT. This codes for CASSFWGTSYDTQYF.

This chain links TRBV18 with TRBJ1-1, with D possibly being TRBD1 (5 bases). The V end lost 0 bases, the J end lost 4 bases, and 12 bases lay between the germline ends. CDR1 KGHSH and CDR2 LQKENI come from the germline V gene. CDR3 size: 15 residues. The CDR3 nucleotides are TGTGCCAGCTCACCACCGCAGGGCGGGAGCACTGAAGCTTTCTTT. This codes for CASSPPQGGSTEAFF.

The rearrangement joins TRBV7-3 to TRBJ2-1; 12 nucleotides align to TRBD2. Germline V lookup: CDR1 SGHTA, CDR2 FQGTGA. This CDR3 is 16 amino acids long. Germline trimming cut 5 bases from V and 0 bases from J; bases unmatched to any gene: 2. The CDR3 nucleotides read TGTGCCAGCAGCGCGGGACTAGCGGGCTCCTACAATGAGCAGTTCTTC. It is translated as CASSAGLAGSYNEQFF.

This clone was detected only a few times. J is TRBJ1-2 and V is TRBV28; D remains ambiguous. CDR1 is MDHEN, CDR2 SYDVKM, per germline. Trimming removed 6 bases from V and 4 bases from J, with 12 bases in between. The CDR3 has 13 residues. The CDR3 here is CASRRLILYGYTF. In nucleotides, the CDR3 is TGTGCCAGCAGGAGACTGATCCTCTATGGCTACACCTTC.

The chain combines TRBV19 with TRBJ1-5; D not certain. Trimming took off 3 bases at V and 3 bases at J, with 12 bases between the two ends. Germline V lookup: CDR1 LNHDA, CDR2 SQIVND (reference sequence). The CDR3 has 15 residues. DNA for the CDR3: TGTGCCAGTAGTATCAAGGGCCTCCCCAATCAGCCCCAGCATTTT. Translating gives CASSIKGLPNQPQHF.

The chain uses TRBV5-8 and TRBJ1-5, with D tentatively TRBD1 (5 bases). The ends were cut back, 0 bases at V and 5 bases at J, with 9 bases in the middle. The CDR3 is 14 amino acids. Germline CDR1 and CDR2: SGHTS and YDEGEE. CDR3 DNA: TGTGCCAGCAGCTTGGGCCAGGGATATCAGCCCCAGCATTTT. Translating it yields CASSLGQGYQPQHF.

CDR3 residues: CASSRQGASTEAFF. CDR3 DNA sequence: TGTGCCAGCAGCCGACAGGGGGCAAGCACTGAAGCTTTCTTT. This chain links TRBV28 with TRBJ1-1, with 10 nucleotides matching TRBD1. From germline, CDR1 is MDHEN and CDR2 SYDVKM. The CDR3 sequence is 14 residues long. V shed 6 bases, J shed 4 bases, and the junction held 5 bases outside the gene matches. The whole variable domain, filled in from reference TRBV28 and TRBJ1-1, reads DVKVTQSSRYLVKRTGEKVFLECVQDMDHENMFWYRQDPGLGLRLIYFSYDVKMKEKGDIPEGYSVSREKKERFSLILESASTNQTSMYLCASSRQGASTEAFFGQGTRLTVV.

This chain links TRBV5-1 with TRBJ1-1, with TRBD1 matching over 8 bases. In germline, CDR1 is SGHRS, CDR2 YFSETQ. V dropped 1 base and J dropped 6; count of bases not matched to a gene: 2. The CDR3 is 13 residues long. CDR3 protein: CASSLQGAAEAFF. In DNA form, the CDR3 reads TGCGCCAGCAGCTTGCAGGGGGCGGCTGAAGCTTTCTTT. The variable domain in full, completed from reference TRBV5-1 and TRBJ1-1, reads KAGVTQTPRYLIKTRGQQVTLSCSPISGHRSVSWYQQTPGQGLQFLFEYFSETQRNKGNFPGRFSGRQFSNSRSEMNVSTLELGDSALYLCASSLQGAAEAFFGQGTRLTVV.

A note on this clone: At the DNA level, this CDR3 is encoded by other sequences in the same sample as well. This rearrangement joins TRBV15 to TRBJ2-5; D is uncertain. Trimming stripped 1 base from V and 5 bases from J, with 5 bases between. The CDR3 length is 12 residues. Germline CDR1 is LNHNV and CDR2 is YYDKDF (reference sequence). The CDR3, as DNA: TGTGCCACCAGCAGAGTAGGGGAGACCCAGTACTTC. Amino acid sequence: CATSRVGETQYF.

V gene TRBV5-1 combines with J gene TRBJ2-1; perhaps TRBD2 as D (7 bases). Trimming removed 6 bases at V and 10 bases at J, with 17 bases between. Germline values: CDR1 SGHRS, CDR2 YFSETQ. The CDR3 spans 13 residues. The CDR3 bases are TGCGCCAGCAAAACGGATGAGGGGGGGGAGCAGTTCTTC. Translating gives CASKTDEGGEQFF.

This clone was detected once. This rearrangement joins TRBV27 to TRBJ2-1; TRBD1 might be the D (6 bases). Per the germline V gene, CDR1 is MNHEY and CDR2 is SMNVEV (reference sequence). This CDR3 is 15 amino acids long. Trimming took 2 bases from V and 2 from J, leaving 10 bases between them. The CDR3 reads CASSLGQGPYNEQFF. The CDR3 region has the DNA TGTGCCAGCAGTTTAGGGCAGGGGCCCTACAATGAGCAGTTCTTC.

The V gene is TRBV19, the J gene TRBJ2-1; TRBD1 agrees at 9 bases. The CDR3 totals 15 residues. J was trimmed by 2 bases and V by 5 bases; bases with no gene match: 4. Looked up from germline, CDR1 is LNHDA and CDR2 is SQIVND (reference sequence). CDR3 nucleotides: TGTGCCAGTAGTCCGGGACAGGGCCCCTACAATGAGCAGTTCTTC. Protein product: CASSPGQGPYNEQFF.

The chain recombines TRBV10-1 with TRBJ2-3; D is unresolved. The CDR3 runs 9 residues. With 11 bases removed from V and 2 bases from J, the gap between germline ends came to 2 bases. Germline CDR1 WNHNN, CDR2 SYGVQD (reference sequence). The CDR3 sequence is CAATDTQYF. The CDR3 DNA reads TGCGCCGCCACAGATACGCAGTATTTT.

This chain uses TRBV7-2 with TRBJ2-1; D possibly uses TRBD1 or TRBD2 (5 bases each). Germline V lookup: CDR1 SGHTA, CDR2 FQGNSA. The CDR3 has 15 amino acids. Between the trimmed V and J ends, which lost 5 bases and 5 bases, there was a span of 16 bases. CDR3 amino acids: CASSTGPGANNEQFF. For the CDR3, the DNA is TGTGCCAGCAGCACAGGCCCCGGGGCGAACAATGAGCAGTTCTTC.

The rearrangement joins TRBV5-1 to TRBJ2-7; TRBD2 agrees at 10 bases. Germline-derived CDR1 and CDR2 are SGHRS and YFSETQ. This CDR3 is built from 18 residues. V was clipped by 0 bases and J by 9 bases; unmatched bases: 18. The CDR3 sequence is CASSLGTSGVGGKVGQYF. CDR3 sequence (DNA): TGCGCCAGCAGCTTGGGGACTAGCGGAGTCGGGGGTAAGGTCGGGCAGTACTTC.

The rearrangement joins TRBV7-6 to TRBJ1-3; 10 nucleotides line up with TRBD1. Germline values: CDR1 SGHVS, CDR2 FNYEAQ. This CDR3 contains 16 residues. V lost 5 bases to trimming and J lost 4 bases; unmatched junction nucleotides: 8. The CDR3 bases are TGTGCCAGCAGCCCCCTGACAGGGGGCGAGGGAAACACCATATATTTT. This sequence encodes CASSPLTGGEGNTIYF.

The V call is TRBV18, the J call TRBJ1-1; weak D call: TRBD1 (6 bases). Germline-derived CDR1 and CDR2 are KGHSH and LQKENI. V lost 6 bases, J lost 1 base, and 18 bases lay in between. The CDR3 is 16 amino acids. The CDR3 nucleotides are TGTGCCAGCTCTACCACAGGACAGACGACGAACACTGAAGCTTTCTTT. Translated, it gives CASSTTGQTTNTEAFF.

The rearrangement links TRBV5-1 to TRBJ2-2; D is ambiguous. Germline CDR1 SGHRS, CDR2 YFSETQ. Trimming took off 3 bases at V and 1 base at J, with 4 bases between the two ends. The CDR3 contains 13 residues. The DNA for the CDR3 is TGCGCCAGCAGCTGGGGGAACACCGGGGAGCTGTTTTTT. It translates to CASSWGNTGELFF.

The rearrangement joins TRBV4-1 to TRBJ1-2; D perhaps matches TRBD1 (6 bases). Per germline, CDR1 MGHRA and CDR2 YSYEKL. The CDR3 is 14 residues long. Trimming shortened V by 6 bases and J by 6 bases, and 17 bases separated the two germline ends. CDR3 sequence: CASRRTGGPNGYTF. CDR3 DNA sequence: TGCGCCAGCAGGAGAACGGGGGGCCCCAATGGCTACACCTTC.